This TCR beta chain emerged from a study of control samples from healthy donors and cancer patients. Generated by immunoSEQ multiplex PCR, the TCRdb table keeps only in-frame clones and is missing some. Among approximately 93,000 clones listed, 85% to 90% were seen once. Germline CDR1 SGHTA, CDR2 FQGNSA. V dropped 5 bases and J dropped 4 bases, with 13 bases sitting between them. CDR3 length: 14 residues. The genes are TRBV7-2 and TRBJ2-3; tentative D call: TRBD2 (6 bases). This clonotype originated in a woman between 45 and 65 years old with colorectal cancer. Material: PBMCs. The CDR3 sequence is CASSLPRGPDTQYF. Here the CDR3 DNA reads TGTGCCAGCAGCCTACCGCGGGGCCCAGATACGCAGTATTTT.